This TCR beta chain was sequenced for a study of blood T cell repertoires in COVID-19. Whole-study context: From the United States, Italy and Spain came samples of acute and convalescent COVID-19. From T cells, B-cell-depleted T cells, or PBMCs came the material, which was cDNA or gDNA.

CDR3 size: 13 residues. Germline V CDR1 and CDR2: LNHNV, YYDKDF (reference sequence). Trimming cost V 4 bases and J 5 bases; bases outside gene matches: 2. The repertoire was sequenced with immunoSEQ multiplex PCR; TCRdb's copy has only in-frame clones and lacks some. This sample has roughly 100,000 clones, with roughly nine tenths found just once. The chain uses TRBV15 and TRBJ1-1, with 9 nucleotides matching TRBD1. Sequenced input: peripheral blood. This receptor was taken from a man aged 50 or older in a cohort sampled during active COVID-19. CDR3 residues: CATSKDRGTEAFF. CDR3 nucleotides: TGTGCCACCAGCAAGGACAGGGGTACTGAAGCTTTCTTT.